These T cell receptor beta chains were read from a single sample in a study of beta chain features in type 1 diabetes. Measured with immunoSEQ multiplex PCR; TCRdb has only the in-frame clones, and not every one. The sample lists around 600,000 clones, around 11% occurring once. The specimen was naive CD4+ T cells from blood. These receptors were taken from a man aged 30 to 39 with type 1 diabetes. Each CDR3 is given without its conserved first and last residue. Not all rows give a size; the values are once, few, many and, for expanded clones, a class.

clone size: .; J gene: TRBJ2-5; V gene: TRBV7-2; CDR3 protein: ASSVSPSGGTGGTQY
clone size: few; J gene: TRBJ2-4; V gene: TRBV11-3; CDR3 protein: ASSFTTGTLAKNIQY
clone size: .; J gene: TRBJ2-5; V gene: TRBV11-2; CDR3 protein: ASSFPAQRGIRQETQY
clone size: .; J gene: TRBJ1-1; V gene: TRBV18; CDR3 protein: ASSEGTNTEAF
clone size: .; J gene: TRBJ2-1; V gene: TRBV4-3; CDR3 protein: ASSQDSVYNEQF
clone size: .; J gene: TRBJ1-1; V gene: TRBV29-1; CDR3 protein: SVLLRNTEAF
clone size: .; J gene: TRBJ2-4; V gene: TRBV30; CDR3 protein: AWSVIAKNIQY
clone size: .; J gene: TRBJ1-1; V gene: TRBV9; CDR3 protein: ASSGGTRSTEAF
clone size: few; J gene: TRBJ1-3; V gene: TRBV30; CDR3 protein: AWRSGPGNTIY
clone size: few; J gene: TRBJ1-5; V gene: TRBV9; CDR3 protein: ASSEGGQANQPQH
clone size: few; J gene: TRBJ1-6; V gene: TRBV28; CDR3 protein: ASRATGPNSPLH
clone size: few; J gene: TRBJ1-1; V gene: TRBV6-6; CDR3 protein: AGRGDRGYTEAF
clone size: few; J gene: TRBJ1-2; V gene: TRBV4-3; CDR3 protein: ASSQALGAYGYT
clone size: few; J gene: TRBJ2-3; V gene: TRBV2; CDR3 protein: ASSEDLGKGNTQY
clone size: .; J gene: TRBJ2-5; V gene: TRBV10-3; CDR3 protein: AIRGLEGETQY